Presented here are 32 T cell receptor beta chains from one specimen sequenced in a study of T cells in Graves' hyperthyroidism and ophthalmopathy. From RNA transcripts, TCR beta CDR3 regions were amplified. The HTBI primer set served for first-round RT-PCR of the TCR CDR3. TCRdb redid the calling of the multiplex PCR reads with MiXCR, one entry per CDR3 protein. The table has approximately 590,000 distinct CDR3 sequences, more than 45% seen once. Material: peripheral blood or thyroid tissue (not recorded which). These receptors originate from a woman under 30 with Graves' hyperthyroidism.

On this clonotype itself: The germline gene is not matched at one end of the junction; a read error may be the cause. The CDR3 loop reads CTSSVEDSGNTIYF. CDR3 DNA sequence: TGTACCAGCAGCGTCGAGGACTCTGGAAACACCATATATTTT. The V gene is TRBV2, the J gene TRBJ1-3; no clear D. The CDR3 consists of 14 residues. Germline V CDR1 and CDR2: SNHLY, FYNNEI.

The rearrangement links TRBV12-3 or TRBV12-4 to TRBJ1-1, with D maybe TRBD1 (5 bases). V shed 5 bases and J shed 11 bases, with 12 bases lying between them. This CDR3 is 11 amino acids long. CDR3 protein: CASSVGVRAFF. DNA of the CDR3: TGTGCCAGCAGTGTAGGGGTGAGGGCTTTCTTT.

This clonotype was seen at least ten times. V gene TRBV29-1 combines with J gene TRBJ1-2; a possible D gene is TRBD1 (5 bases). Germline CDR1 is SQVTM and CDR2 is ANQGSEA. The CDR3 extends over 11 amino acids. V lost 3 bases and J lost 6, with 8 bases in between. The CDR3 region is CSVDGADGYTF. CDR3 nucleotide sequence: TGCAGCGTTGATGGGGCCGATGGCTACACCTTC.

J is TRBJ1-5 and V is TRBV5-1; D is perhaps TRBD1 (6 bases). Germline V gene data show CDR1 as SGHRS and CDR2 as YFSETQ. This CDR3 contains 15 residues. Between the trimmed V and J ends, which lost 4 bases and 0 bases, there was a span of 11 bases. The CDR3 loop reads CASSVDSYSNQPQHF. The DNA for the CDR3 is TGCGCCAGCAGCGTGGACAGCTATAGCAATCAGCCCCAGCATTTT. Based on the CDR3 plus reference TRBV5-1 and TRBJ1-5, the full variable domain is KAGVTQTPRYLIKTRGQQVTLSCSPISGHRSVSWYQQTPGQGLQFLFEYFSETQRNKGNFPGRFSGRQFSNSRSEMNVSTLELGDSALYLCASSVDSYSNQPQHFGDGTRLSIL.

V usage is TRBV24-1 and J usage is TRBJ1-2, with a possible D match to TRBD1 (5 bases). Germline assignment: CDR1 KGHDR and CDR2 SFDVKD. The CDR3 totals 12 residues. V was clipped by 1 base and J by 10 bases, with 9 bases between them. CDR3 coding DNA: TGTGCCACCAGTGATTTCTCCGGGACCTACACCTTC. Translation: CATSDFSGTYTF.

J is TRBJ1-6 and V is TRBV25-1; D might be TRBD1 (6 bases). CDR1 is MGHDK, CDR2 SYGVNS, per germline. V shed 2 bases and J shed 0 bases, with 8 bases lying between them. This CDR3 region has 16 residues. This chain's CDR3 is CASSEQGSSYNSPLHF. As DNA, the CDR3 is TGTGCCAGCAGTGAACAGGGGAGCTCCTATAATTCACCCCTCCACTTT.

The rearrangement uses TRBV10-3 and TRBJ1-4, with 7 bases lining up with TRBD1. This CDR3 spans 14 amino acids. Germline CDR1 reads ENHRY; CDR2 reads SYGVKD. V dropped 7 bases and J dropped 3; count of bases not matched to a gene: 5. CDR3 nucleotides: TGTGCCATCAAGCCAGGGGGTCCTAATGAAAAACTGTTTTTT. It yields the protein CAIKPGGPNEKLFF.

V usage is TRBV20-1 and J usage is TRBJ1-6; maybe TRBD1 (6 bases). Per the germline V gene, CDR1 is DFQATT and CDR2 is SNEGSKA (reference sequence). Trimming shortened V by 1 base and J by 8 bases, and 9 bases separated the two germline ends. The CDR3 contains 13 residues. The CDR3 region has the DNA TGCAGTGCTAGAGGGGACAATTATTCACCCCTCCACTTT. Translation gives CSARGDNYSPLHF.

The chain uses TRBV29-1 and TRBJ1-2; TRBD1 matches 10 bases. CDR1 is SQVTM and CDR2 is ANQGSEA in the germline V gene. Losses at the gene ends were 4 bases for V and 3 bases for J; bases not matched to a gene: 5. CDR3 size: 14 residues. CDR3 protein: CSVAPGTGDYGYTF. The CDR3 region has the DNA TGCAGCGTTGCCCCAGGGACAGGGGACTATGGCTACACCTTC.

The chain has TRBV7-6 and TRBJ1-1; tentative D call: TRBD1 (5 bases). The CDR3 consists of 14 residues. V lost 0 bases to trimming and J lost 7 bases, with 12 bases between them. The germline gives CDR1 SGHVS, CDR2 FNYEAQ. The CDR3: CASSLATGGGEAFF. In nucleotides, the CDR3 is TGTGCCAGCAGCTTAGCCACCGGGGGAGGTGAAGCTTTCTTT.

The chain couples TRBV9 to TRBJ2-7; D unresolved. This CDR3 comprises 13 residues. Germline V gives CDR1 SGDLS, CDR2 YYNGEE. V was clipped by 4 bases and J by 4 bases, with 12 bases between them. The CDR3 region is CASSPQPSYEQYF. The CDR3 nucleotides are TGTGCCAGCAGCCCTCAACCCTCGTACGAGCAGTACTTC.

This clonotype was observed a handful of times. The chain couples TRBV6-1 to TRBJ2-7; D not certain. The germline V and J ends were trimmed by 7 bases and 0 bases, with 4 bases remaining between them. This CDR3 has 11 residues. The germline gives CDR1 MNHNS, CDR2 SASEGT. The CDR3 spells CASTHSYEQYF. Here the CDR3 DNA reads TGTGCCAGCACTCACTCCTACGAGCAGTACTTC.

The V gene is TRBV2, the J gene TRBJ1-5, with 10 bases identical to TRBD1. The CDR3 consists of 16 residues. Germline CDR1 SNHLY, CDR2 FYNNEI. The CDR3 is CAFPPGTGEVYQPQHF. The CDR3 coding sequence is TGTGCTTTCCCCCCGGGGACAGGGGAGGTATATCAGCCCCAGCATTTT. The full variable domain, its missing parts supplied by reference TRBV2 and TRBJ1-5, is EPEVTQTPSHQVTQMGQEVILRCVPISNHLYFYWYRQILGQKVEFLVSFYNNEISEKSEIFDDQFSVERPDGSNFTLKIRSTKLEDSAMYFCAFPPGTGEVYQPQHFGDGTRLSIL.

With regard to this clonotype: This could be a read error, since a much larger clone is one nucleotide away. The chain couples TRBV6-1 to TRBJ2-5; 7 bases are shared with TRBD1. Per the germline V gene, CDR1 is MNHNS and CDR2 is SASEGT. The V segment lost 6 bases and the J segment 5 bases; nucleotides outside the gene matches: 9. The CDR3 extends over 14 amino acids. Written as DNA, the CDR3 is TGTGCCAGCAGGGACAGGTATTTTGCGGAGACCCAGTACTTC. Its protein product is CASRDRYFAETQYF.

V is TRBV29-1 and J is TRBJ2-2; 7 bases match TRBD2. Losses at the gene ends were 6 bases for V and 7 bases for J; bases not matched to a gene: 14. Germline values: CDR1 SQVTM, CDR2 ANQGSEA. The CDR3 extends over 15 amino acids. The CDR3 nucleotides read TGCAGCGTAGTACTAGTTCCCGGGAGGAGCGGGGAGCTGTTTTTT. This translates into CSVVLVPGRSGELFF.

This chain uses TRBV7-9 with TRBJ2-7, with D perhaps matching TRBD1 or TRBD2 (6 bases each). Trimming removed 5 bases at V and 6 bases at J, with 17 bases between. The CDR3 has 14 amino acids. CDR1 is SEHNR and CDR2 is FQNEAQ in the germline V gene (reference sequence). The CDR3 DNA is TGTGCCAGCAGCCCCCACAGGGAGGCCAGCGAGCAGTACTTC. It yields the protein CASSPHREASEQYF.

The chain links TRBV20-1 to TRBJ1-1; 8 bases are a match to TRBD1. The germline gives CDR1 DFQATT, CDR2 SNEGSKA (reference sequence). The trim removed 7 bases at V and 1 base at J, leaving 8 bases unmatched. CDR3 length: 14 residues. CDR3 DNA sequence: TGCAGTGGTCTTACAGGGGGGGGGAACACTGAAGCTTTCTTT. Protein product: CSGLTGGGNTEAFF.

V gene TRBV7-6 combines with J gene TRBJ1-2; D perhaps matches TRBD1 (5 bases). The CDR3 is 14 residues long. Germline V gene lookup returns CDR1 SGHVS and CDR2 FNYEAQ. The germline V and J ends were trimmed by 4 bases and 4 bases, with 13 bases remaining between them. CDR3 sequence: CASSSGTDGYGYTF. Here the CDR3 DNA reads TGTGCCAGCAGCTCTGGGACCGACGGCTATGGCTACACCTTC.

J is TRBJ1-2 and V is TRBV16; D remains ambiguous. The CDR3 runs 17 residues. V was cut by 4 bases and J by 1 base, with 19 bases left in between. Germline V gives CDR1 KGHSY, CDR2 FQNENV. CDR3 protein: CASSPATGRLVNYGYTF. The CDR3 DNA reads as TGTGCCAGCAGCCCAGCGACGGGGAGACTCGTTAACTATGGCTACACCTTC. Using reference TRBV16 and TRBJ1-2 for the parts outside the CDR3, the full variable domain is GEEVAQTPKHLVRGEGQKAKLYCAPIKGHSYVFWYQQVLKNEFKFLISFQNENVFDETGMPKERFSAKCLPNSPCSLEIQATKLEDSAVYFCASSPATGRLVNYGYTFGSGTRLTVV.

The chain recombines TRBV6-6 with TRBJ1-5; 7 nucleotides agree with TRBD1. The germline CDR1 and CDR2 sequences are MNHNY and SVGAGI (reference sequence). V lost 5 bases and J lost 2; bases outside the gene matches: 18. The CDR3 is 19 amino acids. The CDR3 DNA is TGTGCCAGCAGTCTAAGGACGACAGGGACGTATGGCGGCAATCAGCCCCAGCATTTT. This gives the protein CASSLRTTGTYGGNQPQHF.

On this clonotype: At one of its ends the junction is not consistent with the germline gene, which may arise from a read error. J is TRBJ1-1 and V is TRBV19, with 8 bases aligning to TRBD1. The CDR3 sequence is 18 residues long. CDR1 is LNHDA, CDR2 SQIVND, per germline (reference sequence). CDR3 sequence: CASSRRLGQGYLNTEAFF. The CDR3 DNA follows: TGCGCCAGCAGCCGAAGACTTGGACAGGGATACCTGAACACTGAAGCTTTCTTT.

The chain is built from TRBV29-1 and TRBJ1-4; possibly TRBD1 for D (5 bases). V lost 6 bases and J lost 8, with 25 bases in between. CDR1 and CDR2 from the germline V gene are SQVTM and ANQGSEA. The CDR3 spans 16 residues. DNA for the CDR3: TGCAGCGTCTTACGGGGGAGTCACTTTGTGTTAGAAAAACTGTTTTTT. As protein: CSVLRGSHFVLEKLFF.

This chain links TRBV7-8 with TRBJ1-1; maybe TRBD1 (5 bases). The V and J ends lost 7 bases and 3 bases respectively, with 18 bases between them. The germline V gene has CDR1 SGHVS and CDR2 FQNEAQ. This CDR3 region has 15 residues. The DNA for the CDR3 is TGTGCCAGCACCCCTCCCGCGGGGCTGGACACTGAAGCTTTCTTT. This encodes CASTPPAGLDTEAFF.

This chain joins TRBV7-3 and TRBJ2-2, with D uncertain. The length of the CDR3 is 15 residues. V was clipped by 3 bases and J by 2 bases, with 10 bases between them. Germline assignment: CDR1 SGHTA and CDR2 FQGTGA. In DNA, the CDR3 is TGTGCCAGCAGCTTTCGGCTCCTAAACACCGGGGAGCTGTTTTTT. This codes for CASSFRLLNTGELFF. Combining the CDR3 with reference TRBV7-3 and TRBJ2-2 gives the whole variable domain GAGVSQTPSNKVTEKGKYVELRCDPISGHTALYWYRQSLGQGPEFLIYFQGTGAADDSGLPNDRFFAVRPEGSVSTLKIQRTERGDSAVYLCASSFRLLNTGELFFGEGSRLTVL.

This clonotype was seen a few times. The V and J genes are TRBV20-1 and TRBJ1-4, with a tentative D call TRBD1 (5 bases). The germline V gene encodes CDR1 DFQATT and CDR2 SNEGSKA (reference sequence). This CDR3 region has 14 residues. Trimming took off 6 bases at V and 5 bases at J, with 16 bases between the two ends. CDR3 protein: CSATRDGRNEKLFF. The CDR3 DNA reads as TGCAGTGCCACCCGGGACGGAAGAAATGAAAAACTGTTTTTT.

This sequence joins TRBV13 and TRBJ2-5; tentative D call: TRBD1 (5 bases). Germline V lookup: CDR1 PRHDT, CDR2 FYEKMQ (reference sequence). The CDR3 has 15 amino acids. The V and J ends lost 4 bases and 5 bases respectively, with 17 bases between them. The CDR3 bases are TGTGCCAGCAGCTCCAGGGTCAAGGGCGGTGAGACCCAGTACTTC. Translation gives CASSSRVKGGETQYF.

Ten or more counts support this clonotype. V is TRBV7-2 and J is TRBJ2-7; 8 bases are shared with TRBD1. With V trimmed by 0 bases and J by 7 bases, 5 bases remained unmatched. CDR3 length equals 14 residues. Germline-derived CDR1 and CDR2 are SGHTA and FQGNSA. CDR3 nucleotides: TGTGCCAGCAGCTTAGCGCAGGGGGCAGGGGAGCAGTACTTC. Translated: CASSLAQGAGEQYF.

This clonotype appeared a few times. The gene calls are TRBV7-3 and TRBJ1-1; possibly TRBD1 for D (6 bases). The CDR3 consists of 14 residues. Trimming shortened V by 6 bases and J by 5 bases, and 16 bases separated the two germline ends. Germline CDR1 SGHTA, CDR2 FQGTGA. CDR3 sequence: CASSLEQGRTEAFF. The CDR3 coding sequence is TGTGCCAGCAGTTTAGAGCAGGGGAGGACTGAAGCTTTCTTT.

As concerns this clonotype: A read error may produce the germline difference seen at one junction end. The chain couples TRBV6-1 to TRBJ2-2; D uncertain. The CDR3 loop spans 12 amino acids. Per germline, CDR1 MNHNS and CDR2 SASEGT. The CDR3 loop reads CAGSRNTGELFF. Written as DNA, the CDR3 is TGTGCCGGCAGTCGGAACACCGGGGAGCTGTTTTTT.

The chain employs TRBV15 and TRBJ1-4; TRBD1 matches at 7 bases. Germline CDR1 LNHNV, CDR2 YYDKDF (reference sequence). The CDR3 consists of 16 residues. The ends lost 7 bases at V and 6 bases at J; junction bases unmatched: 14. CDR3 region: CATKFGGNRGHEKLFF. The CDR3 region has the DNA TGTGCCACCAAGTTCGGTGGGAACAGGGGACATGAAAAACTGTTTTTT.

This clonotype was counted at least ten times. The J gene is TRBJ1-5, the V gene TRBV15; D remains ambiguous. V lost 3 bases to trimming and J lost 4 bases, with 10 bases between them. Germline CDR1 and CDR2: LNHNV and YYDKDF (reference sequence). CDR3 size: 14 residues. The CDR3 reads CATSSYNVNQPQHF. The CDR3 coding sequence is TGTGCCACCAGCAGTTACAACGTAAATCAGCCCCAGCATTTT.

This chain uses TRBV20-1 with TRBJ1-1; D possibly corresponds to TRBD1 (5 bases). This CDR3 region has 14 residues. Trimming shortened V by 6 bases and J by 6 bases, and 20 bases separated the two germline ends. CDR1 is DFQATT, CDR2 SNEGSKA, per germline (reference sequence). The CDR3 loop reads CSASGWKRGPEAFF. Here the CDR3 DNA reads TGCAGTGCCAGCGGCTGGAAGAGGGGTCCTGAAGCTTTCTTT.